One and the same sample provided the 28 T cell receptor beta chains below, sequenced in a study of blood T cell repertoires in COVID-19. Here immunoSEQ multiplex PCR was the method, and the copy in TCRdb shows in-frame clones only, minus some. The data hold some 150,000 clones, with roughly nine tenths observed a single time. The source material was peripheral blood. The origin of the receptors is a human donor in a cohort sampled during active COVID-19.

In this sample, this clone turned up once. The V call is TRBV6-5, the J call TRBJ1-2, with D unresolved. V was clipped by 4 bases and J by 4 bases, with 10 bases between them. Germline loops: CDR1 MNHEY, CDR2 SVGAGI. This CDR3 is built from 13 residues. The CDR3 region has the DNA TGTGCCAGCAGTTCAACCGGGGTCTATGGCTACACCTTC. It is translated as CASSSTGVYGYTF.

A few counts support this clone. The chain's CDR3 is CASRKRGRWNTIYF. Written as DNA, the CDR3 is TGTGCCAGCCGAAAGCGAGGAAGGTGGAACACCATATATTTT. The rearrangement joins TRBV21-1 to TRBJ1-3. TRBV21-1 is an annotated pseudogene. This CDR3 is 14 amino acids long.

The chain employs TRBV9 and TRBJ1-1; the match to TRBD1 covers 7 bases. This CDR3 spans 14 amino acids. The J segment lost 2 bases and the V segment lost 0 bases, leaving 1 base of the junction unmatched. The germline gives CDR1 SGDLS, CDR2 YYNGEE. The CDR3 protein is CASSVGDSNTEAFF. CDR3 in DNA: TGTGCCAGCAGCGTAGGGGACAGCAACACTGAAGCTTTCTTT. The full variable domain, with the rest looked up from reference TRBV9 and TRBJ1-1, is DSGVTQTPKHLITATGQRVTLRCSPRSGDLSVYWYQQSLDQGLQFLIQYYNGEERAKGNILERFSAQQFPDLHSELNLSSLELGDSALYFCASSVGDSNTEAFFGQGTRLTVV.

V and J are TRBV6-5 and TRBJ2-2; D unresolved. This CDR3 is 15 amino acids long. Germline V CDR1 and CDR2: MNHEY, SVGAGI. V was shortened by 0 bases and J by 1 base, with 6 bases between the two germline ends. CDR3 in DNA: TGTGCCAGCAGTTACTCGAACAGGAACACCGGGGAGCTGTTTTTT. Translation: CASSYSNRNTGELFF.

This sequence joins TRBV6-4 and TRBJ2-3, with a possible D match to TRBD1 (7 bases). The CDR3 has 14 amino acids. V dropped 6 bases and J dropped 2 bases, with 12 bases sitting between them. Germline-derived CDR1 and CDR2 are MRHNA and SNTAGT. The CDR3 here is CASRRDSFTDTQYF. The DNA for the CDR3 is TGTGCCAGCAGGCGGGACAGCTTCACAGATACGCAGTATTTT.

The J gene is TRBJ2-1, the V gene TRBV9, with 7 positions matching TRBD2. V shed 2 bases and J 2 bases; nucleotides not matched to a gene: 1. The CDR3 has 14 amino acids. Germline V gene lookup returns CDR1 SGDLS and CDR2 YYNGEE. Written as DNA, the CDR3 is TGTGCCAGCAGCGTGGGGAGGGCCTACAATGAGCAGTTCTTC. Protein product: CASSVGRAYNEQFF.

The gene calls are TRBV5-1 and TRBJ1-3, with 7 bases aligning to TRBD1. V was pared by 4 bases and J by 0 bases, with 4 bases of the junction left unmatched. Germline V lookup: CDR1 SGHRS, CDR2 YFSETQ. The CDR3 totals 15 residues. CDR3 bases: TGCGCCAGCAGCGCCCGACAGGGCTCTGGAAACACCATATATTTT. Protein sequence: CASSARQGSGNTIYF.

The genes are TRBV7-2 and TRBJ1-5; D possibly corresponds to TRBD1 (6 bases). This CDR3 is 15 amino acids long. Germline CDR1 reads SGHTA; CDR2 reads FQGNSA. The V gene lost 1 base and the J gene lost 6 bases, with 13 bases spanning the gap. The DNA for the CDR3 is TGTGCCAGCAGCTTAGTCTGGGGGGGCAGTCAGCCCCAGCATTTT. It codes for CASSLVWGGSQPQHF.

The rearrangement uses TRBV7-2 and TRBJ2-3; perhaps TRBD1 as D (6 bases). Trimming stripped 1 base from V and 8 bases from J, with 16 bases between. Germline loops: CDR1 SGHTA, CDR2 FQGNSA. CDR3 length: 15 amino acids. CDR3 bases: TGTGCCAGCAGCTTAGACAGGGATCCCGCAGCTACGCAGTATTTT. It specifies CASSLDRDPAATQYF. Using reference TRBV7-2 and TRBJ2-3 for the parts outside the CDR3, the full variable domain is GAGVSQSPSNKVTEKGKDVELRCDPISGHTALYWYRQSLGQGLEFLIYFQGNSAPDKSGLPSDRFSAERTGGSVSTLTIQRTQQEDSAVYLCASSLDRDPAATQYFGPGTRLTVL.

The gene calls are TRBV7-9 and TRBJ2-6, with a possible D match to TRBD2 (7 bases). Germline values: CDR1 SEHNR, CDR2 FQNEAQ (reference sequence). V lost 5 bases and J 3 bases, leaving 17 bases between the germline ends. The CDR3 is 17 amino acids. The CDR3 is CASSRRGAFVGANVLTF. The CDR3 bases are TGTGCCAGCAGCCGCCGGGGGGCGTTCGTTGGGGCCAACGTCCTGACTTTC.

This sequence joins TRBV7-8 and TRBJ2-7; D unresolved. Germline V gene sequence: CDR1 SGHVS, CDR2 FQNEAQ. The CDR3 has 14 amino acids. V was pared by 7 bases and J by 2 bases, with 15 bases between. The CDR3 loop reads CASNTYGFTYEQYF. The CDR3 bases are TGTGCCAGCAATACCTACGGGTTCACCTACGAGCAGTACTTC.

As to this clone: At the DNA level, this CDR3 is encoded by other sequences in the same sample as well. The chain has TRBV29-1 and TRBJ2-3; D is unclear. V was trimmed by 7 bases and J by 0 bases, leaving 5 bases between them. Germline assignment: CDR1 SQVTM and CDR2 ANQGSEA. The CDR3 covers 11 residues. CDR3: CSAFSTDTQYF. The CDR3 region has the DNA TGCAGCGCCTTTAGCACAGATACGCAGTATTTT.

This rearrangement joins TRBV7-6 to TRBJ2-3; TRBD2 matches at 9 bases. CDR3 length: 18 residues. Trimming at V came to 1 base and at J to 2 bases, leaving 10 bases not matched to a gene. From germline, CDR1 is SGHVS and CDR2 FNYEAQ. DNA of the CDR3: TGTGCCAGCAGCTTAGATGTGGCGGGGGGGCTCGACACAGATACGCAGTATTTT. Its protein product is CASSLDVAGGLDTDTQYF. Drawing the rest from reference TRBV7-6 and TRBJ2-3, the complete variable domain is GAGVSQSPRYKVTKRGQDVALRCDPISGHVSLYWYRQALGQGPEFLTYFNYEAQQDKSGLPNDRFSAERPEGSISTLTIQRTEQRDSAMYRCASSLDVAGGLDTDTQYFGPGTRLTVL.

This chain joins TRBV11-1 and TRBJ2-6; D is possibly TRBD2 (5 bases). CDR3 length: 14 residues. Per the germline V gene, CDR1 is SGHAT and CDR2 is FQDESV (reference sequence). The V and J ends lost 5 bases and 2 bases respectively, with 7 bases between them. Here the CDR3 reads CASSPRAGANVLTF. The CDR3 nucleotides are TGTGCCAGCAGCCCGCGGGCTGGGGCCAACGTCCTGACTTTC. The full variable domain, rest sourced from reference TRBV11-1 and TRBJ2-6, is EAEVAQSPRYKITEKSQAVAFWCDPISGHATLYWYRQILGQGPELLVQFQDESVVDDSQLPKDRFSAERLKGVDSTLKIQPAELGDSAMYLCASSPRAGANVLTFGAGSRLTVL.

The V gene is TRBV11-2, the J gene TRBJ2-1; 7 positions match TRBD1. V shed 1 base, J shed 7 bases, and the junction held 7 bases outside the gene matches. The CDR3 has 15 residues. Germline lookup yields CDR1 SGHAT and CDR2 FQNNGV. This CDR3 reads CASSLGFDRANEQFF. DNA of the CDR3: TGTGCCAGCAGCTTAGGATTCGACAGGGCTAATGAGCAGTTCTTC.

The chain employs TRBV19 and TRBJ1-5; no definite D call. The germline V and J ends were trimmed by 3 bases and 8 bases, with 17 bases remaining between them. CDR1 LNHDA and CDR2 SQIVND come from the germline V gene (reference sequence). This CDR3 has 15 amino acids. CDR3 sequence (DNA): TGTGCCAGTAGTATTGGAGGTCAGATCCACGAGCCCCAGCATTTT. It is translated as CASSIGGQIHEPQHF.

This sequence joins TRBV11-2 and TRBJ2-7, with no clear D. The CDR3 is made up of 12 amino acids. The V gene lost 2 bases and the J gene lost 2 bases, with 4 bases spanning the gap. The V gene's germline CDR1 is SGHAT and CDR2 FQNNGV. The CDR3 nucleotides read TGTGCCAGCAGCTTAACAGCCTACGAGCAGTACTTC. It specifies CASSLTAYEQYF.

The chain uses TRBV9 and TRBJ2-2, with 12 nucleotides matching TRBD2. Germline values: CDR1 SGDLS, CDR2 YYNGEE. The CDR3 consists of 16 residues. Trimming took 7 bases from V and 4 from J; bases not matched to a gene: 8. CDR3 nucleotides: TGTGCCAGCGCAAAGGAACTAGCGGGGGGCACCGGGGAGCTGTTTTTT. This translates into CASAKELAGGTGELFF. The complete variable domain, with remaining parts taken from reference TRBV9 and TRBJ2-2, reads DSGVTQTPKHLITATGQRVTLRCSPRSGDLSVYWYQQSLDQGLQFLIQYYNGEERAKGNILERFSAQQFPDLHSELNLSSLELGDSALYFCASAKELAGGTGELFFGEGSRLTVL.

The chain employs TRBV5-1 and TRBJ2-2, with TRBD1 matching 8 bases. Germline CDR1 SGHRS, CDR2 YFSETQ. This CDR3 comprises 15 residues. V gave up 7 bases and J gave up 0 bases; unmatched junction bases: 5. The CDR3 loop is CASQTGASNTGELFF. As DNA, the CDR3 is TGCGCCAGCCAGACAGGGGCTTCGAACACCGGGGAGCTGTTTTTT.

In DNA form, the CDR3 reads TGCGCCAGCAGTGAGTCTGACGGGACAGGGAGGCCAGATACGCAGTATTTT. Translation gives CASSESDGTGRPDTQYF. The chain uses TRBV10-2 and TRBJ2-3; 9 bases agree with TRBD1. V gave up 0 bases and J gave up 4 bases; unmatched junction bases: 8. Germline assignment: CDR1 WSHSY and CDR2 SAAADI. The CDR3 loop spans 17 amino acids.

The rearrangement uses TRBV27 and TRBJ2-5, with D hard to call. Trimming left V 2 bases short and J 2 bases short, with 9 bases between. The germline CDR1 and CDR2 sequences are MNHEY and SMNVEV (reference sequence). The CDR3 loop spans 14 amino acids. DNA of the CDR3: TGTGCCAGCAGTTTAAGGAGCCATCAAGAGACCCAGTACTTC. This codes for CASSLRSHQETQYF.

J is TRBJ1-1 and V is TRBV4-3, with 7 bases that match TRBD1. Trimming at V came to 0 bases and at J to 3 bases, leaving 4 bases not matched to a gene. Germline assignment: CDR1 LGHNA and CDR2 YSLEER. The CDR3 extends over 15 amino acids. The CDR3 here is CASSQEYRGDTEAFF. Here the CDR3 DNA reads TGCGCCAGCAGCCAAGAATACAGGGGAGACACTGAAGCTTTCTTT.

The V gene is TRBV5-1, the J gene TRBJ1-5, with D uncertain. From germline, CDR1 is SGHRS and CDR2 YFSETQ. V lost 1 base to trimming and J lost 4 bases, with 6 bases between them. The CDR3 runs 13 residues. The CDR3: CASSLSENQPQHF. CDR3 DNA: TGCGCCAGCAGCTTGTCGGAGAATCAGCCCCAGCATTTT.

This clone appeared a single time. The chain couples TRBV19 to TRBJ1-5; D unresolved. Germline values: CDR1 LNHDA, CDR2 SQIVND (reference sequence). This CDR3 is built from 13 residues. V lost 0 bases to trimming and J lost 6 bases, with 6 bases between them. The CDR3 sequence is CASSIDRSQPQHF. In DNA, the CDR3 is TGTGCCAGTAGTATAGATCGGAGTCAGCCCCAGCATTTT.

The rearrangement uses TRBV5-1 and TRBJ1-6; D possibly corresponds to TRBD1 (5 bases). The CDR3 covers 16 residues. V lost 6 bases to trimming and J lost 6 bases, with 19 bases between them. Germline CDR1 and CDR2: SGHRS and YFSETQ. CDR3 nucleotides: TGCGCCAGCACCACTGGGGGGGGACGGGTTAATTCACCCCTCCACTTT. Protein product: CASTTGGGRVNSPLHF.

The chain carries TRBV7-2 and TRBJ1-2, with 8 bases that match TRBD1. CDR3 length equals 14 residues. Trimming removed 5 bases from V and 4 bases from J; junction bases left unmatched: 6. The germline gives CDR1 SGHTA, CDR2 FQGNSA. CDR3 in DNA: TGTGCCAGCAGCAACGCAGGGGGCGTCTATGGCTACACCTTC. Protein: CASSNAGGVYGYTF.

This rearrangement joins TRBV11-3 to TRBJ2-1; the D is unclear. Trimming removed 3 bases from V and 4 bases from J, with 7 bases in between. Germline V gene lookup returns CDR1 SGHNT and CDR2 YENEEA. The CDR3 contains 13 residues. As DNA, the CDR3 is TGTGCCAGCAGCTTTAGCCCTTACAATGAGCAGTTCTTC. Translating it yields CASSFSPYNEQFF.

CDR3 amino acids: CASSPRQFYEQYF. In DNA form, the CDR3 reads TGTGCCAGCTCACCACGACAGTTCTACGAGCAGTACTTC. The V gene is TRBV18, the J gene TRBJ2-7; a possible D gene is TRBD1 (5 bases). This CDR3 contains 13 residues. The germline V and J ends were trimmed by 1 base and 3 bases, with 7 bases remaining between them. Germline assignment: CDR1 KGHSH and CDR2 LQKENI.